A single count supports the clone carrying this T cell receptor beta chain. As handled by the study authors: How many nucleated cells were present was estimated from reference gene primer amplification. The method was immunoSEQ multiplex PCR; TCRdb's version includes in-frame clones alone and lacks a portion of them. D and trimming come from the DNA, and the V and J calls and clone size come from that table. The repertoire includes just under 350,000 clones, around nine tenths of them detected once, and about 7.3% sits in the top ten. The data were obtained in a study of blood T cell repertoires in COVID-19. There are 15 residues in the CDR3. The V and J ends lost 5 bases and 0 bases respectively, with 13 bases between them. The germline gives CDR1 SGHDN, CDR2 FVKESK.

This TCR was sampled from a woman aged 70 to 79 with COVID-19, enrolled during active disease. The sample consisted of peripheral blood. The chain employs TRBV14 and TRBJ2-5; D unclear. The CDR3 nucleotides are TGTGCCAGCAGCTTGACTCGCGCACACCAAGAGACCCAGTACTTC. This translates into CASSLTRAHQETQYF.